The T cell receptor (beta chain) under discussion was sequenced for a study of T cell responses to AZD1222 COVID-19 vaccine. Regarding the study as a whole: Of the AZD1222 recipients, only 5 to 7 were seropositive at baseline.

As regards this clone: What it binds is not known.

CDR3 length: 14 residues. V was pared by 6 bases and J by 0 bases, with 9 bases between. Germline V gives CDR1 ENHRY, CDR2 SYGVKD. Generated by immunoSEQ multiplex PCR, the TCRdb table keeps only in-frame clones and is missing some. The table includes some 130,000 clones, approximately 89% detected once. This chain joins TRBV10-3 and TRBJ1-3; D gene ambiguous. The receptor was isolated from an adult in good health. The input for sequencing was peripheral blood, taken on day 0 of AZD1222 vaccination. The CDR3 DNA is TGTGCCATCAGGACTGAAAGCTCTGGAAACACCATATATTTT. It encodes CAIRTESSGNTIYF.